The 25 T cell receptor beta chains below all came from one sample that was sequenced in a study of cytomegalovirus exposure and HLA in healthy donors. 13 Jbeta primers and 60 Vbeta primers were used for the PCR. TCRdb keeps only in-frame clones here, not all; method: immunoSEQ multiplex PCR. Of about 100,000 clones in the sample, more than 75% were seen once. The sample taken for sequencing was PBMCs. These receptors all stem from a woman aged 45-65 years in good health and CMV-seropositive.

This clone was recorded a few times. The J gene is TRBJ2-3, the V gene TRBV4-1, with 9 positions matching TRBD2. V lost 1 base and J lost 4; bases outside the gene matches: 12. The CDR3 has 18 amino acids. Germline V gene lookup returns CDR1 MGHRA and CDR2 YSYEKL. The CDR3: CASSQAGLAGSGADTQYF. The CDR3 nucleotides are TGCGCCAGCAGCCAAGCTGGGCTAGCGGGGTCCGGGGCAGATACGCAGTATTTT.

The chain recombines TRBV29-1 with TRBJ2-3; D is unclear. The V end lost 8 bases, the J end lost 5 bases, and 11 bases lay between the germline ends. The germline gives CDR1 SQVTM, CDR2 ANQGSEA. This CDR3 region has 11 residues. The CDR3 reads CSPPPGDTQYF. CDR3 in DNA: TGCAGCCCCCCTCCCGGAGATACGCAGTATTTT.

The rearrangement links TRBV5-6 to TRBJ2-1, with D possibly TRBD1 on 5 matching bases. The CDR3 sequence is 16 residues long. CDR1 and CDR2 (germline): SGHDT, YYEEEE. Trimming removed 4 bases from V and 4 bases from J, with 18 bases in between. The chain's CDR3 is CASSPPTGELYNEQFF. CDR3 bases: TGTGCCAGCAGCCCCCCTACAGGCGAACTTTACAATGAGCAGTTCTTC. Variable domain in full (rest from reference TRBV5-6 and TRBJ2-1): DAGVTQSPTHLIKTRGQQVTLRCSPKSGHDTVSWYQQALGQGPQFIFQYYEEEERQRGNFPDRFSGHQFPNYSSELNVNALLLGDSALYLCASSPPTGELYNEQFFGPGTRLTVL.

The sample holds one count of this clone. The chain has TRBV19 and TRBJ1-2, with D possibly TRBD1 on 5 matching bases. The CDR3 consists of 15 residues. Trimming removed 6 bases at V and 4 bases at J, with 18 bases between. Looked up from germline, CDR1 is LNHDA and CDR2 is SQIVND (reference sequence). The DNA of the CDR3 is TGTGCCAGTAGGGCTCCCAGGGTACTTCGCTATGGCTACACCTTC. Its protein product is CASRAPRVLRYGYTF. The variable domain in full, with the rest retrieved from reference TRBV19 and TRBJ1-2, is DGGITQSPKYLFRKEGQNVTLSCEQNLNHDAMYWYRQDPGQGLRLIYYSQIVNDFQKGDIAEGYSVSREKKESFPLTVTSAQKNPTAFYLCASRAPRVLRYGYTFGSGTRLTVV.

This clone was seen a handful of times. This CDR3 is CASSSLGQNTEAFF. CDR3 nucleotides: TGTGCCAGCAGTTCCCTGGGACAGAACACTGAAGCTTTCTTT. The rearrangement joins TRBV25-1 to TRBJ1-1, with D possibly matching TRBD1 (6 bases). This CDR3 spans 14 amino acids. V was pared by 5 bases and J by 1 base, with 11 bases between. Germline lookup yields CDR1 MGHDK and CDR2 SYGVNS.

This clone was recorded once. The V gene is TRBV6-5, the J gene TRBJ2-5; TRBD2 aligns across 8 bases. Germline lookup yields CDR1 MNHEY and CDR2 SVGAGI. The V and J ends lost 2 bases and 11 bases, in that order; junction bases with no gene match: 4. The CDR3 runs 12 residues. The CDR3 sequence is CASSYRGGEQYF. The CDR3 nucleotides are TGTGCCAGCAGTTACCGGGGGGGAGAGCAGTACTTC.

This clone was recorded a few times. The chain uses TRBV30 and TRBJ2-7; no clear D. The CDR3 is 12 amino acids. Germline values: CDR1 GTSNPN, CDR2 SVGIG (reference sequence). V lost 3 bases and J 5 bases, leaving 11 bases between the germline ends. CDR3 DNA sequence: TGTGCCTGGAGCCCGGGTCCGAACGAGCAGTACTTC. This gives the protein CAWSPGPNEQYF.

The J gene is TRBJ2-1, the V gene TRBV7-9, with 7 bases that match TRBD2. The V segment lost 5 bases and the J segment 9 bases; nucleotides outside the gene matches: 4. This CDR3 is 12 amino acids long. Germline V gene lookup returns CDR1 SEHNR and CDR2 FQNEAQ (reference sequence). CDR3 amino acids: CASSRLAVEQFF. CDR3 in DNA: TGTGCCAGCAGCCGGCTAGCGGTTGAGCAGTTCTTC. Using reference TRBV7-9 and TRBJ2-1 for the parts outside the CDR3, the full variable domain is DTGVSQNPRHKITKRGQNVTFRCDPISEHNRLYWYRQTLGQGPEFLTYFQNEAQLEKSRLLSDRFSAERPKGSFSTLEIQRTEQGDSAMYLCASSRLAVEQFFGPGTRLTVL.

The CDR3: CASSPRTSGISYEQYF. DNA for the CDR3: TGTGCCAGCAGCCCACGGACTAGCGGGATATCCTACGAGCAGTACTTC. The chain combines TRBV7-9 with TRBJ2-7; 12 bases map to TRBD2. The ends lost 5 bases at V and 1 base at J; junction bases unmatched: 6. CDR3 size: 16 residues. Germline-derived CDR1 and CDR2 are SEHNR and FQNEAQ (reference sequence). The full variable domain, in which reference TRBV7-9 and TRBJ2-7 provide the parts outside the CDR3, is DTGVSQNPRHKITKRGQNVTFRCDPISEHNRLYWYRQTLGQGPEFLTYFQNEAQLEKSRLLSDRFSAERPKGSFSTLEIQRTEQGDSAMYLCASSPRTSGISYEQYFGPGTRLTVT.

This chain joins TRBV27 and TRBJ1-5; 8 positions match TRBD1. Germline V gives CDR1 MNHEY, CDR2 SMNVEV (reference sequence). This CDR3 comprises 14 residues. Unmatched junction bases numbered 5, after V lost 4 bases and J lost 6 bases. The CDR3 protein is CASSSSGGPQPQHF. CDR3 DNA sequence: TGTGCCAGCAGTTCCTCAGGGGGCCCTCAGCCCCAGCATTTT.

The chain has TRBV19 and TRBJ2-7, with D possibly matching TRBD1 (6 bases). Germline-derived CDR1 and CDR2 are LNHDA and SQIVND (reference sequence). This CDR3 has 16 amino acids. Trimming removed 5 bases from V and 2 bases from J, with 19 bases in between. The CDR3 sequence: CASSFSGAASAYEQYF. The CDR3 coding sequence is TGTGCCAGTAGTTTCTCAGGGGCCGCCTCGGCCTACGAGCAGTACTTC.

The DNA of the CDR3 is TGTGCCAGCAAGATGACAGCGAACACTGAAGCTTTCTTT. Its translation is CASKMTANTEAFF. This chain joins TRBV6-1 and TRBJ1-1, with D possibly being TRBD1 (5 bases). The V end lost 7 bases, the J end lost 1 base, and 10 bases lay between the germline ends. Germline V gene data show CDR1 as MNHNS and CDR2 as SASEGT. The CDR3 is made up of 13 amino acids.

This sequence joins TRBV2 and TRBJ1-1; TRBD1 agrees at 7 bases. V shed 3 bases and J 1 base; nucleotides not matched to a gene: 2. This CDR3 has 14 residues. Germline V gene data show CDR1 as SNHLY and CDR2 as FYNNEI. CDR3 loop: CASSEGQKNTEAFF. CDR3 nucleotides: TGTGCCAGCAGTGAGGGACAGAAGAACACTGAAGCTTTCTTT.

The chain carries TRBV9 and TRBJ1-6; D possibly corresponds to TRBD1 (5 bases). V lost 7 bases to trimming and J lost 8 bases, with 16 bases between them. CDR3 size: 14 residues. Germline V gene data show CDR1 as SGDLS and CDR2 as YYNGEE. CDR3 bases: TGTGCCAGCTCCATTGGGGGGGTGGATTCACCCCTCCACTTT. Its translation: CASSIGGVDSPLHF.

The rearrangement joins TRBV2 to TRBJ2-1; the D gene is possibly TRBD2 (6 bases). This CDR3 region has 11 residues. Looked up from germline, CDR1 is SNHLY and CDR2 is FYNNEI. V lost 4 bases and J lost 12, with 10 bases in between. The CDR3 spells CASSGGAGQFF. The CDR3 DNA is TGTGCCAGCAGTGGCGGGGCAGGGCAGTTCTTC.

The V call is TRBV27, the J call TRBJ1-2; 8 positions match TRBD1. Germline V gene sequence: CDR1 MNHEY, CDR2 SMNVEV (reference sequence). After removal of 5 bases from V and 12 bases from J, the junction contained 8 bases not matched to a gene. CDR3 length: 12 residues. CDR3 sequence: CASSPGTGVNTF. In DNA, the CDR3 is TGTGCCAGCAGTCCCGGGACAGGAGTTAACACCTTC.

This clone was detected only a few times. This chain links TRBV5-1 with TRBJ2-7, with TRBD1 identical over 12 bases. V was pared by 4 bases and J by 6 bases, with 8 bases of the junction left unmatched. Germline assignment: CDR1 SGHRS and CDR2 YFSETQ. This CDR3 spans 15 amino acids. The CDR3 coding sequence is TGCGCCAGCAGCCAGGGAGGGACAGGGGGCGGCGAGCAGTACTTC. The encoded protein is CASSQGGTGGGEQYF.

The V call is TRBV5-1, the J call TRBJ2-3; TRBD2 might be the D (6 bases). V was clipped by 7 bases and J by 2 bases, with 14 bases between them. The CDR3 consists of 14 residues. Germline loops: CDR1 SGHRS, CDR2 YFSETQ. The CDR3 nucleotides read TGCGCCAGCGGGTTTTCGGGAGACACAGATACGCAGTATTTT. It codes for CASGFSGDTDTQYF.

The chain joins TRBV29-1 to TRBJ1-5; tentative D call: TRBD1 (6 bases). The CDR3 runs 13 residues. Trimming stripped 7 bases from V and 4 bases from J, with 14 bases between. CDR1 is SQVTM and CDR2 is ANQGSEA in the germline V gene. CDR3 nucleotide sequence: TGCAGCGCAACAGGGAACCAAAATCAGCCCCAGCATTTT. This gives the protein CSATGNQNQPQHF.

The J gene is TRBJ1-4, the V gene TRBV7-8, with D hard to call. V dropped 5 bases and J dropped 0 bases, with 10 bases sitting between them. Germline V gene data show CDR1 as SGHVS and CDR2 as FQNEAQ. The CDR3 extends over 15 amino acids. The CDR3 sequence is CASSPGIPTNEKLFF. The DNA of the CDR3 is TGTGCCAGCAGCCCAGGCATACCAACTAATGAAAAACTGTTTTTT.

The count of this clone is one. In DNA form, the CDR3 reads TGTGCCAGCAGGGAAACAGGGGCGTCGGATGGCTACACCTTC. This codes for CASRETGASDGYTF. The chain recombines TRBV2 with TRBJ1-2; TRBD1 matches 7 bases. Germline V gene sequence: CDR1 SNHLY, CDR2 FYNNEI. This CDR3 is 14 amino acids long. The junction had 10 bases not matched to a gene; V was cut back by 6 bases and J by 6 bases.

J is TRBJ2-1 and V is TRBV7-2; D possibly corresponds to TRBD2 (5 bases). The germline CDR1 and CDR2 sequences are SGHTA and FQGNSA. Between the trimmed V and J ends, which lost 6 bases and 8 bases, there was a span of 11 bases. The CDR3 extends over 12 amino acids. CDR3: CASRRTVDEQFF. DNA for the CDR3: TGTGCCAGCAGGCGGACTGTTGATGAGCAGTTCTTC.

The V gene is TRBV18, the J gene TRBJ2-7; D may be TRBD1 (5 bases). CDR3 size: 13 residues. V was trimmed by 3 bases and J by 5 bases, leaving 11 bases between them. Germline V gives CDR1 KGHSH, CDR2 LQKENI. The CDR3 coding sequence is TGTGCCAGCTCACCGTCGCAGGGAAACGAGCAGTACTTC. It specifies CASSPSQGNEQYF.

The J gene is TRBJ2-1, the V gene TRBV28, with a possible D match to TRBD2 (5 bases). Trimming cost V 4 bases and J 0 bases, with 16 bases left between them. The germline CDR1 and CDR2 sequences are MDHEN and SYDVKM. The CDR3 runs to 17 residues. CDR3 loop: CASSSQSGGPSYNEQFF. The CDR3 DNA is TGTGCCAGCAGTTCCCAAAGCGGTGGGCCCTCCTACAATGAGCAGTTCTTC.

J is TRBJ2-2 and V is TRBV9; 7 nucleotides line up with TRBD1. The J segment lost 4 bases and the V segment lost 4 bases, leaving 4 bases of the junction unmatched. This CDR3 is 14 amino acids long. The germline V gene encodes CDR1 SGDLS and CDR2 YYNGEE. The CDR3 sequence is CASSPRQGTGELFF. CDR3 sequence (DNA): TGTGCCAGCAGCCCCCGACAGGGCACCGGGGAGCTGTTTTTT.